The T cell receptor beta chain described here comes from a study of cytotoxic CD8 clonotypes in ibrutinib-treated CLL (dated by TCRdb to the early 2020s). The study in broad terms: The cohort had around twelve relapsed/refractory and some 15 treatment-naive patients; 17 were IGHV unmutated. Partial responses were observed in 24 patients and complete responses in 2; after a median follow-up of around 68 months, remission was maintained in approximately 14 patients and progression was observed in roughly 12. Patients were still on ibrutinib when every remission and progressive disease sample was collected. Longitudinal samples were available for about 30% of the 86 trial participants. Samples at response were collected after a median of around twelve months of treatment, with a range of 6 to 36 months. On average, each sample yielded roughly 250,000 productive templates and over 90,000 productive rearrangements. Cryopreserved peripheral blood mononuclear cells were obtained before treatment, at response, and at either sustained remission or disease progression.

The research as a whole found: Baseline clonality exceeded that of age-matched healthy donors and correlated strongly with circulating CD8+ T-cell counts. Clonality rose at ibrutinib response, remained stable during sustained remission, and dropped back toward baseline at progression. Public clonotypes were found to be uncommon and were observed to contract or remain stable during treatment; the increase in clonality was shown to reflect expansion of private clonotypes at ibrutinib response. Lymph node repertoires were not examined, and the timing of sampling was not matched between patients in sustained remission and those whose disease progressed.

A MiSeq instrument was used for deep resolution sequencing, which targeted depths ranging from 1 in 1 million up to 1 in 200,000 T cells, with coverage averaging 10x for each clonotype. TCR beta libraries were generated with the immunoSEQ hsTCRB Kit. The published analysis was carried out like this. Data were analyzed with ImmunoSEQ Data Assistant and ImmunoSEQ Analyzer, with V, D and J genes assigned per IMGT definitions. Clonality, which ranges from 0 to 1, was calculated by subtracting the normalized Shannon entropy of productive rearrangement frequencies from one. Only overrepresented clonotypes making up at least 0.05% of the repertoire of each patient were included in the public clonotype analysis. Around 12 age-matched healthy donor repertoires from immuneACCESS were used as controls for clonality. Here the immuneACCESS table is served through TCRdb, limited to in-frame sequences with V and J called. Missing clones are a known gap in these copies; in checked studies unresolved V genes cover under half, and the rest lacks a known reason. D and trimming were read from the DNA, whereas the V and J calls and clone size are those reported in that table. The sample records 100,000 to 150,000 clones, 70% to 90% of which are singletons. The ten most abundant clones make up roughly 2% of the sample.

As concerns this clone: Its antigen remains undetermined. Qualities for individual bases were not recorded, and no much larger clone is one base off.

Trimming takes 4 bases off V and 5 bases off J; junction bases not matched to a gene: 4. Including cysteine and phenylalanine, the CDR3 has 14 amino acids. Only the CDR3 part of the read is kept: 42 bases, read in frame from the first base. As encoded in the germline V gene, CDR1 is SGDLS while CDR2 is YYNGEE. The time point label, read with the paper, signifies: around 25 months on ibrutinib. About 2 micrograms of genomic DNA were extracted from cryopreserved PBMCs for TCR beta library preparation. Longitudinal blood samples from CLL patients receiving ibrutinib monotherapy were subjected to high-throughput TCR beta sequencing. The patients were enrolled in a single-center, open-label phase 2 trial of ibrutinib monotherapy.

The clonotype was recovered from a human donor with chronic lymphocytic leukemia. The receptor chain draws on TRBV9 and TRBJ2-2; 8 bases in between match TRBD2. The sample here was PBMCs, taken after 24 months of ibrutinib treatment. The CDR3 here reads CASSWAGGTGELFF. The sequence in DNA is TGTGCCAGCAGCTGGGCGGGAGGTACCGGGGAGCTGTTTTTT.